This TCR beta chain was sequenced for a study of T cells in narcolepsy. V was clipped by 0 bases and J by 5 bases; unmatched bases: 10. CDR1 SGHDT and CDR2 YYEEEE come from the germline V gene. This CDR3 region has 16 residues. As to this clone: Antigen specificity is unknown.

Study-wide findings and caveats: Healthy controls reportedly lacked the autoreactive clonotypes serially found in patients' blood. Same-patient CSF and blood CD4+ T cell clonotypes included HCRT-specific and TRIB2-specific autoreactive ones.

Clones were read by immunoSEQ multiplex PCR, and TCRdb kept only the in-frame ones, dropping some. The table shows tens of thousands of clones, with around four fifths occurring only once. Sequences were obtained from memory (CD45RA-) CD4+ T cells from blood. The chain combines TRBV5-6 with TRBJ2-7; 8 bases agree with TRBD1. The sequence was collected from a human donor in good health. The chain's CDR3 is CASSLVGQGASHEQYV. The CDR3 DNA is TGTGCCAGCAGCTTGGTCGGGCAGGGGGCGTCCCACGAGCAGTACGTC.